This T cell receptor (beta chain) was obtained from a study of T cell responses to AZD1222 COVID-19 vaccine. General study findings and limits: Researchers took repertoire samples only after the peak T cell response had come. The span of vaccine-associated CD4 TCRs extended across spike, with dominance at 160-218 and 743-854. The donor cohort was predominantly white British with a female majority, and clonal diversity may have been underestimated.

TCRdb's copy holds only in-frame clones and misses some; the assay was immunoSEQ multiplex PCR. The table lists 100,000 to 150,000 clones, about nine tenths of them singletons, with roughly 4.4% in the top ten. To note about this clone: What it binds is unknown.

J lost 3 bases, V lost 3 bases, and 4 bases had no gene match. Germline loops: CDR1 KGHDR, CDR2 SFDVKD. This CDR3 has 15 amino acids. This receptor was obtained from an adult in good health. The sample here was peripheral blood, taken on day 0 of AZD1222 vaccination. The chain links TRBV24-1 to TRBJ1-2; 9 positions match TRBD1. Written as DNA, the CDR3 is TGTGCCACCAGTGATCCCCGACAGGGGGACTATGGCTACACCTTC. It yields the protein CATSDPRQGDYGYTF.